A selection of T cell receptor beta chains follows, all from one sample in a study of shared clonotypes between healthy human individuals. Sequencing was performed with immunoSEQ multiplex PCR; in TCRdb, only in-frame clones are kept and a portion is missing. The data show 1.5 million to 2.5 million clones, less than 95% seen once. The sample comprised naive CD8+ T cells sorted from blood. These receptors were obtained from a man younger than 30 in good health. Each CDR3 is given with its conserved first and last residue. A D gene is named only where the DNA matches it firmly. Size is stated for part of the rows, as once, few or many counts, or as a class when the clone is expanded.

15,TRBV7-8,TRBD2,NA,TRBJ2-1,CASSTVAGAYNEQFF,TGTGCCAGCAGTACTGTGGCGGGGGCCTACAATGAGCAGTTCTTC
16,TRBV11-2,TRBD1,NA,TRBJ1-6,CASSLSGQGWNSPLHF,TGTGCCAGCAGCTTATCGGGACAGGGGTGGAATTCACCCCTCCACTTT
15,TRBV9,TRBD1,NA,TRBJ2-3,CASSGGTVSTDTQYF,TGTGCCAGCAGCGGAGGGACAGTGAGCACAGATACGCAGTATTTT
14,TRBV27,NA,NA,TRBJ2-2,CASSVTGWTGELFF,TGTGCCAGCAGTGTCACAGGCTGGACCGGGGAGCTGTTTTTT
15,TRBV6-5,NA,once,TRBJ1-2,CASKEEAFSIYGYTF,TGTGCCAGCAAGGAGGAGGCATTTTCTATTTATGGCTACACCTTC
14,TRBV27,NA,few,TRBJ2-7,CASSLQGFSYEQYF,TGTGCCAGCAGTTTACAGGGTTTCTCCTACGAGCAGTACTTC
11,TRBV19,NA,NA,TRBJ1-5,CANGEGQPQHF,TGTGCTAACGGTGAGGGTCAGCCCCAGCATTTT
13,TRBV9,NA,NA,TRBJ1-5,CASSLGGGQPQHF,TGTGCCAGCAGCCTAGGGGGAGGTCAGCCCCAGCATTTT
16,TRBV7-6,TRBD2,NA,TRBJ2-3,CASSLRLAGGSDTQYF,TGTGCCAGCAGCCTGAGACTAGCGGGAGGGTCCGATACGCAGTATTTT
13,TRBV28,NA,NA,TRBJ2-2,CASSLVESGELFF,TGTGCCAGCAGTTTGGTCGAATCCGGGGAGCTGTTTTTT
15,TRBV5-5,NA,NA,TRBJ1-6,CASSLFRGRRSPLHF,TGTGCCAGCAGCTTGTTTAGGGGGAGGCGTTCACCCCTCCACTTT
17,TRBV5-4,NA,NA,TRBJ2-2,CASSSEERGTTTGELFF,TGTGCCAGCAGCTCGGAAGAGAGGGGGACAACCACCGGGGAGCTGTTTTTT
14,TRBV4-2,NA,NA,TRBJ1-1,CASSPLEGNTEAFF,TGTGCCAGCAGCCCGCTGGAGGGGAACACTGAAGCTTTCTTT
13,TRBV29-1,TRBD2,NA,TRBJ2-3,CSVLAGVGDTQYF,TGCAGCGTCTTAGCGGGGGTAGGCGATACGCAGTATTTT
17,TRBV19,NA,NA,TRBJ1-1,CASSIVIGAGAPLEAFF,TGTGCCAGTAGTATCGTTATAGGGGCAGGGGCCCCGCTTGAAGCTTTCTTT
15,TRBV6-6,NA,NA,TRBJ1-2,CASSYLGGGGYGYTF,TGTGCCAGCAGTTACTTGGGGGGCGGTGGGTATGGCTACACCTTC
13,TRBV5-4,NA,NA,TRBJ2-7,CASSLGPLDEQYF,TGTGCCAGCAGCTTGGGGCCCTTAGACGAGCAGTACTTC
15,TRBV6-1,NA,NA,TRBJ1-1,CASSELGEGITEAFF,TGTGCCAGCAGTGAACTGGGGGAGGGGATCACTGAAGCTTTCTTT
17,TRBV28,NA,NA,TRBJ2-5,CASSLGNFVGGAETQYF,TGTGCCAGCAGTTTAGGAAACTTCGTGGGAGGAGCGGAGACCCAGTACTTC
15,TRBV2,NA,few,TRBJ2-7,CASRNGLRSSYEQYF,TGTGCCAGCAGAAATGGACTCCGAAGCTCCTACGAGCAGTACTTC
16,TRBV7-9,NA,NA,TRBJ2-1,CASSLGVSSSYNEQFF,TGTGCCAGCAGCTTAGGGGTCTCTAGCTCCTACAATGAGCAGTTCTTC
17,TRBV9,TRBD2,once,TRBJ2-1,CASSAREAVGPYNEQFF,TGTGCCAGCAGCGCGCGGGAGGCGGTGGGTCCTTACAATGAGCAGTTCTTC
14,TRBV7-8,NA,NA,TRBJ2-7,CASSIGRGTYEQYF,TGTGCCAGCAGCATCGGACGGGGCACGTACGAGCAGTACTTC
13,TRBV7-9,NA,NA,TRBJ2-1,CASSPESYNEQFF,TGTGCCAGCAGCCCCGAGAGTTACAATGAGCAGTTCTTC
14,TRBV15,NA,NA,TRBJ1-5,CATSRGTGNQPQHF,TGTGCCACCAGCAGAGGGACAGGCAATCAGCCCCAGCATTTT
12,TRBV28,NA,NA,TRBJ2-7,CASSPTSYEQYF,TGTGCCAGCAGTCCCACGTCCTACGAGCAGTACTTC
16,TRBV6-1,NA,NA,TRBJ2-1,CASSEARTAPGNEQFF,TGTGCCAGCAGTGAAGCGCGGACAGCGCCAGGGAATGAGCAGTTCTTC
15,TRBV15,NA,NA,TRBJ2-3,CATSRFDPGTDTQYF,TGTGCCACCAGCAGATTTGACCCTGGCACAGATACGCAGTATTTT
15,TRBV7-9,TRBD2,NA,TRBJ2-3,CASSLFAGETDTQYF,TGTGCCAGCAGCTTATTTGCGGGGGAGACAGATACGCAGTATTTT
14,TRBV9,NA,NA,TRBJ1-1,CASSPDMGNTEAFF,TGTGCCAGCAGCCCCGATATGGGGAACACTGAAGCTTTCTTT
18,TRBV27,TRBD2,once,TRBJ2-1,CASTPGLAEKATDNEQFF,TGTGCCAGCACTCCGGGACTAGCGGAGAAAGCAACCGACAATGAGCAGTTCTTC
16,TRBV11-2,NA,NA,TRBJ2-3,CASSLEGGGGTDTQYF,TGTGCCAGCAGCTTAGAAGGGGGCGGGGGCACAGATACGCAGTATTTT
14,TRBV6-5,TRBD2,NA,TRBJ2-5,CASSRLAEQETQYF,TGTGCCAGCAGTCGACTAGCGGAACAAGAGACCCAGTACTTC
13,TRBV4-1,NA,NA,TRBJ2-7,CASSQIRTYEQYF,TGCGCCAGCAGCCAGATCAGGACCTACGAGCAGTACTTC